One and the same sample provided the 26 T cell receptor beta chains below, sequenced in a study of T cells expressing NK-cell markers. TCRdb reworked the 5' RACE reads into one entry per CDR3 protein, no DNA. The sample totals more than 400,000 distinct CDR3 sequences. Material for sequencing was blood T cells: a sorted CD56 or NKG2C T cell subset, CD4+ or CD8+ T cells, or bulk PBMC T cells (not recorded which). These receptors came from a woman aged 18 to 69 in good health.

V usage is TRBV5-1 and J usage is TRBJ2-1; TCRdb calls TRBD2, which cannot be checked without DNA. The CDR3 runs 13 residues. CDR1 and CDR2 (germline): SGHRS, YFSETQ. The CDR3 loop is CASSFTSGTVEFF. The entire variable domain, with the rest obtained from reference TRBV5-1 and TRBJ2-1, is as follows: KAGVTQTPRYLIKTRGQQVTLSCSPISGHRSVSWYQQTPGQGLQFLFEYFSETQRNKGNFPGRFSGRQFSNSRSEMNVSTLELGDSALYLCASSFTSGTVEFFGPGTRLTVL.

CDR3 sequence reads: CSARDRRQILANYGYTF. The genes are TRBV20-1 and TRBJ1-2; TCRdb outputs TRBD1, but without DNA this stays unchecked. The CDR3 has 17 residues. Per germline, CDR1 DFQATT and CDR2 SNEGSKA (reference sequence).

The chain recombines TRBV20-1 with TRBJ1-6; TCRdb proposes TRBD1, but this gene call is untestable without DNA. Germline V gene sequence: CDR1 DFQATT, CDR2 SNEGSKA (reference sequence). This CDR3 region has 14 residues. Here the CDR3 reads CSASPGQGNSPLHF.

This sequence joins TRBV24-1 and TRBJ2-7; the D gene TCRdb calls, TRBD1, cannot be checked with no DNA. The CDR3 covers 13 residues. The V gene's germline CDR1 is KGHDR and CDR2 SFDVKD. CDR3 loop: CATSEPGAYEQYF.

The chain links TRBV5-1 to TRBJ2-1; there is no DNA to check the TCRdb D call of TRBD1. There are 15 residues in the CDR3. Looked up from germline, CDR1 is SGHRS and CDR2 is YFSETQ. CDR3 protein: CASSLGTPATREQFF.

The chain carries TRBV5-4 and TRBJ2-5; the D call from TCRdb, TRBD2, cannot be confirmed without DNA. The germline gives CDR1 SGHNT, CDR2 YYREEE (reference sequence). The CDR3 extends over 15 amino acids. The CDR3 protein is CASSRASSGQETQYF.

The J gene is TRBJ1-4, the V gene TRBV6-1; no DNA is available, so the TRBD1 call from TCRdb remains unchecked. Germline V gene data show CDR1 as MNHNS and CDR2 as SASEGT. The CDR3 consists of 14 residues. CDR3 amino acids: CASSRDRVYEKLFF.

The chain employs TRBV4-3 and TRBJ1-5. Germline V gene sequence: CDR1 LGHNA, CDR2 YSLEER. The CDR3 spans 15 residues. This CDR3 is CASSQDLAGNQPQHF.

The J gene is TRBJ2-7, the V gene TRBV28. Germline loops: CDR1 MDHEN, CDR2 SYDVKM. The CDR3 runs to 11 residues. This CDR3 reads CASSWGYEQYF.

The gene calls are TRBV11-3 and TRBJ2-4. Germline V gene lookup returns CDR1 SGHNT and CDR2 YENEEA. The CDR3 runs 16 residues. CDR3 protein: CASSPKVSGAKNIQYF. Full variable domain (outside the CDR3, taken from reference TRBV11-3 and TRBJ2-4): EAGVVQSPRYKIIEKKQPVAFWCNPISGHNTLYWYLQNLGQGPELLIRYENEEAVDDSQLPKDRFSAERLKGVDSTLKIQPAELGDSAVYLCASSPKVSGAKNIQYFGAGTRLSVL.

J is TRBJ2-7 and V is TRBV20-1; there is no DNA to check the TCRdb D call of TRBD2. The CDR3 sequence is 13 residues long. Germline CDR1 reads DFQATT; CDR2 reads SNEGSKA (reference sequence). The CDR3 region is CSARLAGVVEQYF.

CDR3 loop: CASSLSLAPGEQYF. The chain joins TRBV7-9 to TRBJ2-7; TCRdb outputs TRBD2, but without DNA this stays unchecked. The CDR3 loop spans 14 amino acids. Germline-derived CDR1 and CDR2 are SEHNR and FQNEAQ (reference sequence).

The chain joins TRBV20-1 to TRBJ1-6. Germline V CDR1 and CDR2: DFQATT, SNEGSKA (reference sequence). This CDR3 region has 17 residues. The CDR3 here is CSARDREVASYNSPLHF.

This sequence joins TRBV20-1 and TRBJ2-7; without DNA, the TCRdb call of TRBD1 cannot be checked. This CDR3 spans 13 amino acids. Germline V gives CDR1 DFQATT, CDR2 SNEGSKA (reference sequence). CDR3 loop: CSARGPDPYEQYF.

The chain links TRBV28 to TRBJ2-7; TCRdb lists TRBD2, though no DNA is available to test this call. Per germline, CDR1 MDHEN and CDR2 SYDVKM. The CDR3 sequence is 15 residues long. CDR3 in amino acids: CASSFPLSGRGEQYF.

The CDR3 loop reads CSASFGTQNTGELFF. This chain joins TRBV20-1 and TRBJ2-2; TCRdb designates TRBD1, a call that cannot be tested without DNA. Per the germline V gene, CDR1 is DFQATT and CDR2 is SNEGSKA (reference sequence). This CDR3 is built from 15 residues.

The rearrangement links TRBV7-2 to TRBJ2-1; TCRdb lists TRBD1, though no DNA is available to test this call. The CDR3 has 16 amino acids. Germline V lookup: CDR1 SGHTA, CDR2 FQGNSA. CDR3 sequence: CASSLPDRISYNEQFF.

V is TRBV18 and J is TRBJ2-7; TCRdb names TRBD2, which stays unverified in the absence of DNA. The CDR3 spans 17 residues. Germline V gene lookup returns CDR1 KGHSH and CDR2 LQKENI. CDR3 residues: CASSQGTSGHRSYEQYF.

J is TRBJ2-3 and V is TRBV4-3. The germline V gene has CDR1 LGHNA and CDR2 YSLEER. The CDR3 length is 16 residues. The CDR3 region is CASSQDYILRTDTQYF.

V gene TRBV12-3 or TRBV12-4 combines with J gene TRBJ2-4; TCRdb gives TRBD1 as the D gene, but with no DNA this cannot be confirmed. The CDR3 is made up of 19 amino acids. This CDR3 reads CASSSLSPRTAIAKNIQYF.

The chain uses TRBV4-2 and TRBJ2-5. Germline values: CDR1 LGHNA, CDR2 YNFKEQ. The CDR3 has 15 residues. The CDR3 sequence: CASSQENMIQETQYF.

The rearrangement joins TRBV27 to TRBJ2-3; TCRdb's D gene call, TRBD2, goes unchecked for lack of DNA. Germline V gives CDR1 MNHEY, CDR2 SMNVEV (reference sequence). This CDR3 is built from 14 residues. CDR3 residues: CASNTQGLADTQYF.

The chain employs TRBV5-1 and TRBJ1-1; TCRdb names TRBD1, which stays unverified in the absence of DNA. There are 15 residues in the CDR3. Germline assignment: CDR1 SGHRS and CDR2 YFSETQ. The CDR3 protein is CASSSRQGGNTEAFF.

The gene calls are TRBV3-1 and TRBJ2-1; TCRdb's D gene call, TRBD1, goes unchecked for lack of DNA. The CDR3 sequence is 15 residues long. The germline V gene has CDR1 LGHDT and CDR2 YNNKEL (reference sequence). The CDR3 region is CASSQDFGAANEQFF.

The V gene is TRBV7-9, the J gene TRBJ2-5; TCRdb lists TRBD1, though no DNA is available to test this call. Germline V gives CDR1 SEHNR, CDR2 FQNEAQ (reference sequence). This CDR3 spans 15 amino acids. CDR3 sequence: CASSIPWGGPETQYF.

The V gene is TRBV12-3 or TRBV12-4, the J gene TRBJ1-1. The length of the CDR3 is 14 residues. The CDR3 sequence is CASSFSGFDTEAFF.